Sequencing of this TCR beta chain was carried out in a study of blood T cell repertoires in COVID-19. Overall study: From the United States, Italy and Spain came samples of acute and convalescent COVID-19. The cDNA or gDNA used as material had been derived from T cells, B-cell-depleted T cells, or PBMCs.

In the original analysis: Nucleated cell number was recorded as an estimate derived from reference gene primer amplification. TCRdb's copy holds only in-frame clones and misses some; the assay was immunoSEQ multiplex PCR. V, J and clone size are those of that table, while D and trimming were read from the DNA. Of 130,000 or so clones in the sample, around 89% are singletons; the top ten hold around a quarter. The CDR3 loop spans 13 amino acids. The ends were cut back, 9 bases at V and 7 bases at J, with 15 bases in the middle. CDR1 and CDR2 (germline): MDHEN, SYDVKM. The sample consisted of peripheral blood. This TCR came from a man in his 70s with active or convalescent COVID-19. The chain employs TRBV28 and TRBJ1-4, with D unresolved. CDR3 region: CASRTFNREKLFF. For the CDR3, the DNA is TGTGCCAGTAGAACTTTCAATCGTGAAAAACTGTTTTTT. The full variable domain, rest sourced from reference TRBV28 and TRBJ1-4, is DVKVTQSSRYLVKRTGEKVFLECVQDMDHENMFWYRQDPGLGLRLIYFSYDVKMKEKGDIPEGYSVSREKKERFSLILESASTNQTSMYLCASRTFNREKLFFGSGTQLSVL.